This TCR beta chain derives from a study of CD8 T cells in Susac syndrome. Study observations and caveats: Susac-specific public clones found in total CD8+ repertoires numbered around 16, and those in CD8+ TEMRA repertoires numbered about 5.

TCR beta sequences were obtained from blood CD8+ and CD4+ T cells. RNA was extracted with the RNeasy kit, and a quantity of roughly 0.5 to 1 ug was reverse transcribed using random hexamers. Amplification of the TCR beta CDR3 was carried out by immunoSEQ multiplex PCR, which spanned a total of 54 Vbeta and 13 Jbeta segments. From the immunoSEQ multiplex PCR reads, TCRdb called clonotypes with MiXCR, one entry per CDR3 protein. The profile shows around 110,000 distinct CDR3 sequences, roughly 94% of them singletons. Germline V CDR1 and CDR2: SGHVS, FNYEAQ. The CDR3 extends over 19 amino acids. V was clipped by 2 bases and J by 3 bases; unmatched bases: 8. Note on this clonotype: The antigen is unknown.

V usage is TRBV7-6 and J usage is TRBJ2-6; 12 nucleotides align to TRBD1. The sequence came from a human donor with Susac syndrome. Sequenced sample: CD8+ T cells from PBMCs. This CDR3 is CASSLTRGTGGFGANVLTF. CDR3 nucleotide sequence: TGTGCCAGCAGCTTAACGCGCGGGACAGGGGGCTTTGGGGCCAACGTCCTGACTTTC.